The entry below gives a single TCR beta chain sequence along with its context. The sample belongs to a study of blood T cells in healthy people across ages. Germline V gene sequence: CDR1 SGHRS, CDR2 YFSETQ. This CDR3 is built from 16 residues. Trimming left V 4 bases short and J 0 bases short, with 14 bases between. Alongside a J-beta primer mix, a sample-barcoded 5' primer served in a second PCR lasting about 7 to 11 cycles. Each CDR3 protein is one row after TCRdb ran MiXCR on the 5' RACE reads. The table has 1.5 million to 2 million distinct CDR3 sequences, around 40% seen once. Sequencing used blood. The rearrangement uses TRBV5-1 and TRBJ2-1; possible D gene TRBD1, 7 bases. The sequence was obtained from a human donor in good health. The CDR3 DNA reads as TGCGCCAGCAGCGCGGGACAGAAAAGCTCCTACAATGAGCAGTTCTTC. Its translation is CASSAGQKSSYNEQFF.